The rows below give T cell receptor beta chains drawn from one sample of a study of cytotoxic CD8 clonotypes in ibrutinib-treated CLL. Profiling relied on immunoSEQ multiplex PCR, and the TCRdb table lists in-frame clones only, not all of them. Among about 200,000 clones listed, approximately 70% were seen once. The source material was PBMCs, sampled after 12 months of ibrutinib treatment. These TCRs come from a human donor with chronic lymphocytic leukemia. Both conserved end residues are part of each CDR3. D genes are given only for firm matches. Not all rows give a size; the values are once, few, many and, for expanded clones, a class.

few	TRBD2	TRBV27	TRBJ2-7	CASSLRGSEQYF	TGTGCCAGCAGTTTGCGGGGGAGTGAGCAGTACTTC
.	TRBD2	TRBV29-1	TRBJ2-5	CSAVPGLAGETQYF	TGCAGCGCCGTTCCGGGACTAGCGGGAGAGACCCAGTACTTC
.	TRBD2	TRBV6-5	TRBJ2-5	CASSGISQREYF	TGTGCCAGTAGCGGGATCTCGCAAAGAGAGTACTTC
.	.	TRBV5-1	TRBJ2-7	CASSLVVGRGEQYF	TGCGCCAGCAGCTTGGTTGTGGGACGCGGCGAGCAGTACTTC
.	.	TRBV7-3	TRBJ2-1	CASSLDYRPYNEQFF	TGTGCCAGCAGCTTAGACTACAGGCCATACAATGAGCAGTTCTTC
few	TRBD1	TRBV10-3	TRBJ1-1	CAIRGGQGANTEAFF	TGTGCCATCAGGGGCGGACAGGGGGCGAACACTGAAGCTTTCTTT
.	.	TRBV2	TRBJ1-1	CASRAVRQNTEAFF	TGTGCCAGCAGGGCGGTTAGGCAGAACACTGAAGCTTTCTTT
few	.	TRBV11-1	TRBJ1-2	CASSNRTNYGYTF	TGTGCCAGCAGCAACAGGACGAACTATGGCTACACCTTC
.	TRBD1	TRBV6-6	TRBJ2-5	CASSAGTGWAETQYF	TGTGCCAGCAGTGCCGGGACAGGTTGGGCGGAGACCCAGTACTTC
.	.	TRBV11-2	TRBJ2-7	CASSNGPRHEQYF	TGTGCCAGCAGCAACGGACCTAGACACGAGCAGTACTTC
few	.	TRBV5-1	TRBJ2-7	CASSLASGYEQYF	TGCGCCAGCAGCTTGGCCTCCGGGTACGAGCAGTACTTC
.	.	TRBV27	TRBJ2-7	CASSFSPLLPGTSEQYF	TGTGCCAGCAGTTTCAGCCCCTTGCTTCCAGGGACCTCCGAGCAGTACTTC
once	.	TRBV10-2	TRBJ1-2	CASTEGGAPSGYTF	TGCGCCAGCACCGAAGGCGGAGCACCTAGTGGCTACACCTTC
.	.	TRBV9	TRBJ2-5	CASSEGGIWAEETQYF	TGTGCCAGCAGCGAGGGGGGGATCTGGGCTGAGGAGACCCAGTACTTC
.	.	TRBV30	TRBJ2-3	CAWRQQTTDTQYF	TGTGCCTGGAGGCAACAGACCACAGATACGCAGTATTTT
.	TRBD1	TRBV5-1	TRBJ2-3	CASSARPGQALGDTQYF	TGCGCCAGCAGCGCAAGACCGGGACAGGCCTTGGGAGATACGCAGTATTTT
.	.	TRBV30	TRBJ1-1	CACARGWAFF	TGTGCCTGTGCCAGGGGCTGGGCTTTCTTT
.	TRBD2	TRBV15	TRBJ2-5	CATSRDAGGQETQYF	TGTGCCACCAGCAGAGACGCGGGGGGGCAAGAGACCCAGTACTTC
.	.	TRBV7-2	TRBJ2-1	CASSLVGGGRSNEQFF	TGTGCCAGCAGCCTCGTTGGGGGCGGGCGGAGCAATGAGCAGTTCTTC
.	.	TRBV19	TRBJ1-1	CASSARNTEAFF	TGTGCCAGTAGTGCGAGGAACACTGAAGCTTTCTTT
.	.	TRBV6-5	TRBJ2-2	CASSFKGELFF	TGTGCCAGCAGTTTCAAAGGGGAGCTGTTTTTT
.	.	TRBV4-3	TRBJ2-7	CASSQAGHREEQYF	TGCGCCAGCAGCCAGGCGGGACACCGTGAGGAGCAGTACTTC
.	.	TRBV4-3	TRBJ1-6	CASSQEVTGFNSPLHF	TGCGCCAGCAGCCAAGAGGTTACAGGCTTCAATTCACCCCTCCACTTT
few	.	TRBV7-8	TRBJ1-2	CASSLEVEGGYTF	TGTGCCAGCAGCTTAGAGGTAGAGGGTGGCTACACCTTC
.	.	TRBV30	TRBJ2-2	CAWTLTDGGFGTGELFF	TGTGCCTGGACCCTAACGGACGGGGGTTTCGGCACCGGGGAGCTGTTTTTT
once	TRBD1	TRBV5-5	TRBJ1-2	CASSYTLTGGSGYTF	TGTGCCAGCAGCTACACCTTGACAGGGGGCTCTGGCTACACCTTC
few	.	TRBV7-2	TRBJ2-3	CASSLVGAVRSTDTQYF	TGTGCCAGCAGCTTAGTAGGGGCGGTGCGGTCCACAGATACGCAGTATTTT
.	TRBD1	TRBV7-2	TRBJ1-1	CASSSNPGQHEAFF	TGTGCCAGCAGCTCCAACCCGGGACAGCATGAAGCTTTCTTT
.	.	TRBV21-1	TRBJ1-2	CASSKVKDEDSYTF	TGTGCCAGCAGCAAAGTTAAGGACGAAGATTCCTACACCTTC
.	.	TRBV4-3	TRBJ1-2	CASSQESGTLGSYGYTF	TGCGCCAGCAGCCAAGAGTCGGGGACCCTAGGAAGCTATGGCTACACCTTC
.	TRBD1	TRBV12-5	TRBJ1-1	CASGLETGTEAFF	TGTGCTAGTGGTTTGGAGACAGGGACTGAAGCTTTCTTT
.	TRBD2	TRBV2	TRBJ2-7	CASSDAGLAGAVEQYF	TGTGCCAGCAGTGACGCGGGACTAGCGGGAGCGGTCGAGCAGTACTTC
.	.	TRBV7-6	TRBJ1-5	CASSQQENQPQHF	TGTGCCAGCAGCCAACAGGAAAATCAGCCCCAGCATTTT
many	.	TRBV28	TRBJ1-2	CASLSSPWGYTF	TGTGCCAGCCTCAGCAGCCCTTGGGGCTACACCTTC
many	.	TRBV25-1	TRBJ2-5	CASSDGTQYF	TGTGCCAGCAGTGACGGGACCCAGTACTTC
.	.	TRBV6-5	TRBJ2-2	CASSWEPGATGELFF	TGTGCCAGCAGTTGGGAGCCAGGGGCCACCGGGGAGCTGTTTTTT
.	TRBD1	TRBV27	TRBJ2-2	CASRAQGQGASGELFF	TGTGCCAGCAGAGCCCAGGGACAGGGGGCCTCCGGGGAGCTGTTTTTT
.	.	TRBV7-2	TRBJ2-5	CASSLWGPGETQYF	TGTGCCAGCAGCTTATGGGGTCCCGGGGAGACCCAGTACTTC
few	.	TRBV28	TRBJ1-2	CASSFSAGVMGGYTF	TGTGCCAGCAGTTTTTCGGCAGGGGTGATGGGCGGCTACACCTTC
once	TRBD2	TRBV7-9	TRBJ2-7	CASSFGTSTYEQYF	TGTGCCAGCAGCTTCGGGACTAGCACCTACGAGCAGTACTTC
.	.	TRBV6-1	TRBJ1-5	CASSPRPGVEPQHF	TGTGCCAGCAGCCCCAGACCTGGGGTAGAGCCCCAGCATTTT
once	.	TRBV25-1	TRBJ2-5	CASRRQGGIETQYF	TGTGCCAGCAGGCGCCAGGGGGGAATCGAGACCCAGTACTTC